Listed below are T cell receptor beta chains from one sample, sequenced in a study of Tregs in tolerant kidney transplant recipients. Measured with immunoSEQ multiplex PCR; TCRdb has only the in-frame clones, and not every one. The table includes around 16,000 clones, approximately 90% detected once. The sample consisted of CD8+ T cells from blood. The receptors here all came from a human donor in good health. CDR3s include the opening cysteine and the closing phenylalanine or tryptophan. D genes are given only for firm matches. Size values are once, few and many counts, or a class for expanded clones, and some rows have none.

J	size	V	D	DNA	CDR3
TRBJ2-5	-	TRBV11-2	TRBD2	TGTGCCAGCAGCTCACTTTATAGGCTAGCGGAGCTAAACCAAGAGACCCAGTACTTC	CASSSLYRLAELNQETQYF
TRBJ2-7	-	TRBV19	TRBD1	TGTGCCAGTAGTATTTGGTTAACCGGGACAGGGTGGTTGCAGTACTTC	CASSIWLTGTGWLQYF
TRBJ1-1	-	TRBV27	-	TGTGCCAGCAAACCCCCTAGGGCGGGGGGCGCGGGCACTGAAGCTTTCTTT	CASKPPRAGGAGTEAFF
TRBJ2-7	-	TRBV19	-	TGTGCCAGTAGTATATCACCCGGGGGCCCCTACGAGCAGTACTTC	CASSISPGGPYEQYF
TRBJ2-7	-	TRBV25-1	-	TGTGCCAGCAGCCTCAAATACTCCTACGAGCAGTACTTC	CASSLKYSYEQYF
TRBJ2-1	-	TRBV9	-	TGTGCCAGCAGCGTAGAAGACAATGAGCAGTTCTTC	CASSVEDNEQFF
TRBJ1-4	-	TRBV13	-	TGTGCCAGCAGCCACCGACAGGCGTCTAATGAAAAACTGTTTTTT	CASSHRQASNEKLFF
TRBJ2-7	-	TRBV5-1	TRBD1	TGCGCCAGCAGCCCCCGGACAGGTAGCTCCTACGAGCAGTACTTC	CASSPRTGSSYEQYF
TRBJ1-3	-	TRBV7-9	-	TGTGCCAGCAGCTATAGGGGAAACACCATATATTTT	CASSYRGNTIYF
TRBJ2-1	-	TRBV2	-	TGTGCCAGCCCGTCGTGGGACCGAACCTACAATGAGCAGTTCTTC	CASPSWDRTYNEQFF
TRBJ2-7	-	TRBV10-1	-	TGCGCCAGCAGGGGAGGGGGTCGGGCTTACGAGCAGTACTTC	CASRGGGRAYEQYF
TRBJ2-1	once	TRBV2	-	TGTGCCAGCAGTACCCCTCTGGCGATTGACAATGAGCAGTTCTTC	CASSTPLAIDNEQFF
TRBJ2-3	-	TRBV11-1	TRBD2	TGTGCCAGCAGCTTATCTAGCGGCCCGGGGGATACGCAGTATTTT	CASSLSSGPGDTQYF
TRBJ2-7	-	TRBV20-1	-	TGCAGTGCTCCGAACGAGGGCGAGCAGTACTTC	CSAPNEGEQYF
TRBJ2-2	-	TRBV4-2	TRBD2	TGTGCCAGCAGCCCGGAACGGACTAGCGGAGGGCACGGGGAGCTGTTTTTT	CASSPERTSGGHGELFF
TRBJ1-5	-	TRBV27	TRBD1	TGTGCCAGCAGTTGGACCGGACAGGGAGTTAGTCAGCCCCAGCATTTT	CASSWTGQGVSQPQHF
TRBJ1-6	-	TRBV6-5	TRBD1	TGTGCCAGCAGTTACTCGCCCCCAGGGGGCAGTTCACCCCTCCACTTT	CASSYSPPGGSSPLHF
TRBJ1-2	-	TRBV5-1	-	TGCGCCAGCAGCTTGGCCCCGGGCCGGGTCTATGGCTACACCTTC	CASSLAPGRVYGYTF
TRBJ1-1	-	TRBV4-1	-	TGCGCCAGCAGTCCGTCTGGGGGCACTGAAGCTTTCTTT	CASSPSGGTEAFF
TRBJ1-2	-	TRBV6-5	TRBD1	TGTGCCAGCAGTTACACGCCTACAGGGGGCGGCTATGGCTACACCTTC	CASSYTPTGGGYGYTF
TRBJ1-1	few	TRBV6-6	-	TGTGCCACCGCCCGGGGGATAAACACTGAAGCTTTCTTT	CATARGINTEAFF
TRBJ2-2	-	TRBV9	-	TGTGCCAGCAGCTCGGGCCAGAACACCGGGGAGCTGTTTTTT	CASSSGQNTGELFF
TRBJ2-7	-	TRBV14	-	TGTGCCAGCCGGGCCTTAAGCTCCTACGAGCAGTACTTC	CASRALSSYEQYF
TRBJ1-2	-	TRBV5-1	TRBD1	TGCGCCAGCAGCGGGGACAGTCCAAGGTATGGCTACACCTTC	CASSGDSPRYGYTF
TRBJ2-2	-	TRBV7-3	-	TGTGCCAGCAGCCCCCCTAGGGGACCAGAAACCGGGGAGCTGTTTTTT	CASSPPRGPETGELFF
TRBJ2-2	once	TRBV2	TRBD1	TGTGCCAGCAGTGACTGGACAGGGGGTGAGGCCGGGGAGCTGTTTTTT	CASSDWTGGEAGELFF
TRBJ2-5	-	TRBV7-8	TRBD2	TGTGCCAGCAGCGACGGGACTAGCGGGAGAGAGACCCAGTACTTC	CASSDGTSGRETQYF
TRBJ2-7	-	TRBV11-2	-	TGTGCCAGCAGCCTCCCAGGGCCTTCGCGGGAGCAGTACTTC	CASSLPGPSREQYF
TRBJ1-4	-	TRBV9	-	TGTGCCAGCAGCCCTAGCGGCATAAATGAAAAACTGTTTTTT	CASSPSGINEKLFF
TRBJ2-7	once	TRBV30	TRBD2	TGTGCCTGGACTAGCGGGGGGGCGCGGGAGCAGTACTTC	CAWTSGGAREQYF
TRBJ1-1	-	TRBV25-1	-	TGTGCCAGCAGTCCACGGGCATTTGCCGAAGCTTTCTTT	CASSPRAFAEAFF
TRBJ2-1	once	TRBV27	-	TGTGCCAGCAGTTCTACTAACACGCTCAATGAGCAGTTCTTC	CASSSTNTLNEQFF
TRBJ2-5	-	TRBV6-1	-	TGTGCCAGCAGTGGTAACATAGACCAAGAGACCCAGTACTTC	CASSGNIDQETQYF
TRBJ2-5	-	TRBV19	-	TGTGCCAGGACGGAGCAGTACTTC	CARTEQYF
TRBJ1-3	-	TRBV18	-	TGTGCCAGCTCACCCCGTGCCGCCGGGGACTCTGGAAACACCATATATTTT	CASSPRAAGDSGNTIYF
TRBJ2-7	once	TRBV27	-	TGTGCCAGCAGTTTCGGGGGTAGCATCTCCTACGAGCAGTACTTC	CASSFGGSISYEQYF
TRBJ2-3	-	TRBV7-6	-	TGTGCCAGCAGATCACTAGCTATTAACGCAGATACGCAGTATTTT	CASRSLAINADTQYF
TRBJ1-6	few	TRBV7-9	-	TGTGCCAGCAGCTCCCGGGTAGGCTCACCCCTCCACTTT	CASSSRVGSPLHF
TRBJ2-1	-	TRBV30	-	TGTGCCTGGAGTGTACGTAGCGATTTGAGCTCCTACAATGAGCAGTTCTTC	CAWSVRSDLSSYNEQFF
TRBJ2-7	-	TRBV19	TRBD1	TGTGCCAGTAGTATTACAGGGGCCAGCTCCTACGAGCAGTACTTC	CASSITGASSYEQYF
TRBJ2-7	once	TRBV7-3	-	TGTGCCAGCAGCCCCTACGAGCAGTACTTC	CASSPYEQYF
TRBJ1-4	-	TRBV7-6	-	TGTGCCAGCAGCTTAGCAACAGGGATGGGTGAAAAACTGTTTTTT	CASSLATGMGEKLFF
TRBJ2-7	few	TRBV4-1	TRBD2	TGCGCCAGCAGCCAAGATCTTTGGACTAGCGGGACCTACGAGCAGTACTTC	CASSQDLWTSGTYEQYF
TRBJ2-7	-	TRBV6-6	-	TGTGCCAGCAGTTACAGAGGCCTAGACGAGCAGTACTTC	CASSYRGLDEQYF
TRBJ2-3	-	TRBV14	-	TGTGCCAGCAGCCAAACCAGGGGAGGGCAGTATTTT	CASSQTRGGQYF
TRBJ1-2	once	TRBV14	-	TGTGCCAGCAGCGCCTCGAGGGGGGCCCTGGGTGGCTACACCTTC	CASSASRGALGGYTF
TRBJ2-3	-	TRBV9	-	TGTGCCAGCAGGGGGCAGTACGGAGATACGCAGTATTTT	CASRGQYGDTQYF
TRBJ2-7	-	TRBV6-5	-	TGTGCCAGCAGTTACAGGCGGGAGCAGTACTTC	CASSYRREQYF
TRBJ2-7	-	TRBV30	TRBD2	TGTGCCTGGGCACCGGGACTAGGGGCCTACGAGCAGTACTTC	CAWAPGLGAYEQYF
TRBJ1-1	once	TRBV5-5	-	TGTGCCAGCAGCTTCGTGAATCGGGGGCTTAGTGAAGCTTTCTTT	CASSFVNRGLSEAFF